The present TCR beta chain was sequenced within a study of blood T cell repertoires in COVID-19. Trimming pared 2 bases from V and 3 bases from J, leaving 10 bases between. Germline CDR1 is SEHNR and CDR2 is FQNEAQ (reference sequence). CDR3 size: 14 residues. This study enrolled people aged roughly 18 to 89 from about 24 US geographic areas. Original processing methods: Amplification of reference gene primers provided the estimated nucleated cell counts. Some clones are missing from TCRdb's copy, which holds only in-frame ones; the method was immunoSEQ multiplex PCR. The DNA gave D and trimming, while V, J and clone size come from that table. The repertoire holds 200,000 or so clones, with less than 90% as singletons.

The TCR sequence derives from a woman between 25 and 40 years old who had recovered from COVID-19. Sequencing input: PBMCs or T cells enriched from blood (not recorded which). The chain recombines TRBV7-9 with TRBJ1-1; D is unclear. This CDR3 is CASSLRREDTEAFF. CDR3 nucleotides: TGTGCCAGCAGCTTACGGAGGGAGGACACTGAAGCTTTCTTT.